One and the same sample provided the 25 T cell receptor beta chains below, sequenced in a study of PD-1 blockade in classical Hodgkin lymphoma. Using immunoSEQ multiplex PCR, the repertoire was profiled, and TCRdb retains in-frame clones only, with some absent. The table has some 43,000 clones, 86% seen once; the top ten hold 5.5%. Patients all relapsed after autologous stem cell transplantation, and there was variation in brentuximab vedotin exposure. This specimen was peripheral blood mononuclear cells (PBMCs), taken before the second cycle of nivolumab. These receptors were collected from a human donor with classical Hodgkin lymphoma.

V gene TRBV27 combines with J gene TRBJ2-1; D is tentatively TRBD1 or TRBD2 (5 bases each). Trimming shortened V by 6 bases and J by 7 bases, and 16 bases separated the two germline ends. CDR1 is MNHEY and CDR2 is SMNVEV in the germline V gene (reference sequence). The CDR3 spans 14 residues. CDR3 in DNA: TGTGCCAGCAGCCCCTCGGGGCATGCAAATGAGCAGTTCTTC. Amino acids: CASSPSGHANEQFF.

The chain employs TRBV27 and TRBJ1-6, with D possibly TRBD1 on 5 matching bases. This CDR3 has 14 amino acids. Germline values: CDR1 MNHEY, CDR2 SMNVEV (reference sequence). Deletions cut 9 bases from V and 4 bases from J, with 13 bases between. As DNA, the CDR3 is TGTGCCAGTACAGACAGAGCGTATAATTCACCCCTCCACTTT. Its protein product is CASTDRAYNSPLHF.

This chain connects TRBV2 to TRBJ2-2; D possibly corresponds to TRBD1 (6 bases). This CDR3 has 14 residues. V was pared by 1 base and J by 7 bases, with 10 bases between. Germline V gene lookup returns CDR1 SNHLY and CDR2 FYNNEI. CDR3 region: CASSEVGAGGELFF. The CDR3 nucleotides are TGTGCCAGCAGTGAAGTGGGGGCTGGCGGGGAGCTGTTTTTT.

The V call is TRBV28, the J call TRBJ1-2; possibly TRBD1 for D (6 bases). This CDR3 has 15 residues. CDR1 MDHEN and CDR2 SYDVKM come from the germline V gene. The V gene lost 3 bases and the J gene lost 7 bases, with 18 bases spanning the gap. The CDR3: CASSFRGTGNPGYTF. As DNA, the CDR3 is TGTGCCAGCAGTTTCAGGGGCACAGGGAATCCTGGCTACACCTTC.

This rearrangement joins TRBV5-1 to TRBJ2-3; TRBD2 might be the D (5 bases). V shed 3 bases and J shed 4 bases, with 9 bases lying between them. The CDR3 has 13 amino acids. Germline CDR1 and CDR2: SGHRS and YFSETQ. The CDR3 sequence: CASSSAGADTQYF. CDR3 nucleotide sequence: TGCGCCAGCAGCTCCGCGGGCGCAGATACGCAGTATTTT.

J is TRBJ1-1 and V is TRBV6-1; D unclear. The V and J ends lost 4 bases and 2 bases respectively, with 17 bases between them. The CDR3 is made up of 16 amino acids. In germline, CDR1 is MNHNS, CDR2 SASEGT. The CDR3 reads CASSGRGLGLNTEAFF. CDR3 DNA: TGTGCCAGCAGTGGCCGGGGTTTGGGCCTTAACACTGAAGCTTTCTTT.

The chain has TRBV7-2 and TRBJ2-5; 11 bases fit TRBD2. The CDR3 sequence is 13 residues long. Looked up from germline, CDR1 is SGHTA and CDR2 is FQGNSA. V was clipped by 7 bases and J by 4 bases; unmatched bases: 2. CDR3 in DNA: TGTGCCAGCACCGGGACTAGCGGAGAGACCCAGTACTTC. This encodes CASTGTSGETQYF.

The gene calls are TRBV9 and TRBJ1-4; perhaps TRBD1 as D (5 bases). Germline V lookup: CDR1 SGDLS, CDR2 YYNGEE. This CDR3 region has 14 residues. V shed 0 bases and J shed 7 bases, with 10 bases lying between them. The CDR3 here is CASSVGTGGEKLFF. The CDR3 DNA sequence: TGTGCCAGCAGCGTAGGAACAGGAGGTGAAAAACTGTTTTTT.

The rearrangement joins TRBV27 to TRBJ2-7; no definite D call. V was cut by 4 bases and J by 0 bases, with 13 bases left in between. The CDR3 covers 15 residues. The germline gives CDR1 MNHEY, CDR2 SMNVEV (reference sequence). CDR3 DNA sequence: TGTGCCAGCAGTTCCCCGGCAGCCAGCTCCTACGAGCAGTACTTC. Protein: CASSSPAASSYEQYF.

This chain connects TRBV11-2 to TRBJ2-7; weak D call: TRBD2 (6 bases). The V gene's germline CDR1 is SGHAT and CDR2 FQNNGV. Between the trimmed V and J ends, which lost 1 base and 5 bases, there was a span of 12 bases. The CDR3 spans 14 residues. The CDR3 protein is CASSLVGGKNEQYF. The DNA of the CDR3 is TGTGCCAGCAGCTTAGTCGGGGGAAAGAACGAGCAGTACTTC.

The chain recombines TRBV28 with TRBJ2-1; the D is unclear. The germline V gene has CDR1 MDHEN and CDR2 SYDVKM. This CDR3 is built from 12 residues. Trimming pared 3 bases from V and 7 bases from J, leaving 7 bases between. CDR3 region: CASSFSFNEQFF. CDR3 in DNA: TGTGCCAGCAGTTTCAGCTTTAATGAGCAGTTCTTC.

This chain connects TRBV10-3 to TRBJ1-5; D may be TRBD1 (6 bases). The CDR3 spans 18 residues. Trimming took off 1 base at V and 0 bases at J, with 16 bases between the two ends. The germline gives CDR1 ENHRY, CDR2 SYGVKD. The CDR3 spells CAISEYWTEIYSNQPQHF. CDR3 sequence (DNA): TGTGCCATCAGTGAGTATTGGACAGAAATTTATAGCAATCAGCCCCAGCATTTT.

The rearrangement links TRBV27 to TRBJ2-7; D unresolved. The V and J ends lost 1 base and 0 bases respectively, with 4 bases between them. This CDR3 region has 13 residues. Germline lookup yields CDR1 MNHEY and CDR2 SMNVEV (reference sequence). Written as DNA, the CDR3 is TGTGCCAGCAGTTTATGGGGCTCCTACGAGCAGTACTTC. Its translation: CASSLWGSYEQYF.

This rearrangement joins TRBV28 to TRBJ1-6, with TRBD1 identical over 8 bases. The germline gives CDR1 MDHEN, CDR2 SYDVKM. There are 16 residues in the CDR3. V lost 7 bases to trimming and J lost 7 bases; unmatched junction nucleotides: 12. The CDR3 DNA sequence: TGTGCCAGCAACGACCCCGGGACAGGTATCAATTCACCCCTCCACTTT. Translation: CASNDPGTGINSPLHF.

CDR3 nucleotides: TGTGCCAGCAGGGAGCGTTTAGACACAATTCGCACTGAAGCTTTCTTT. The encoded protein is CASRERLDTIRTEAFF. The V and J genes are TRBV21-1 and TRBJ1-1. TRBV21-1 corresponds to a pseudogene. This CDR3 contains 16 residues.

V is TRBV11-2 and J is TRBJ2-7; perhaps D is TRBD1 or TRBD2 (6 bases each). V dropped 5 bases and J dropped 6 bases, with 11 bases sitting between them. The CDR3 spans 12 residues. CDR1 and CDR2 (germline): SGHAT, FQNNGV. The CDR3 reads CASSRGLGEQYF. The CDR3 DNA is TGTGCCAGCAGCCGGGGGCTCGGCGAGCAGTACTTC.

This rearrangement joins TRBV6-5 to TRBJ2-7, with 12 bases identical to TRBD2. J gave up 3 bases and V 8 bases, and 8 bases lay outside the gene matches. The CDR3 contains 15 residues. Germline V gives CDR1 MNHEY, CDR2 SVGAGI. The CDR3 sequence is CASGLTSGRLYEQYF. CDR3 DNA: TGTGCCAGCGGCCTGACTAGCGGGAGACTCTACGAGCAGTACTTC.

V gene TRBV29-1 combines with J gene TRBJ1-1; TRBD1 matches at 7 bases. This CDR3 has 13 amino acids. CDR1 and CDR2 (germline): SQVTM, ANQGSEA. J was trimmed by 4 bases and V by 5 bases; bases with no gene match: 7. CDR3 bases: TGCAGCGTTACGACAGGGTGGGGCACTGAAGCTTTCTTT. It is translated as CSVTTGWGTEAFF.

The rearrangement links TRBV6-6 to TRBJ1-5; possibly TRBD1 for D (5 bases). The CDR3 spans 14 residues. CDR1 and CDR2 (germline): MNHNY, SVGAGI (reference sequence). V gave up 7 bases and J gave up 0 bases, with 10 bases separating them. CDR3 coding DNA: TGTGCCAGCACCCCGACAGATAGCAATCAGCCCCAGCATTTT. It is translated as CASTPTDSNQPQHF.

This chain links TRBV6-1 with TRBJ2-1, with TRBD2 identical over 12 bases. The ends lost 4 bases at V and 5 bases at J; junction bases unmatched: 9. The germline V gene has CDR1 MNHNS and CDR2 SASEGT. The CDR3 spans 17 residues. CDR3 bases: TGTGCCAGCAGTGCTCGCCCGGGACTAGCGGGTAACAATGAGCAGTTCTTC. It codes for CASSARPGLAGNNEQFF.

The rearrangement joins TRBV19 to TRBJ2-1; maybe TRBD2 (5 bases). The CDR3 has 15 residues. With 4 bases removed from V and 0 bases from J, the gap between germline ends came to 10 bases. Germline loops: CDR1 LNHDA, CDR2 SQIVND (reference sequence). This CDR3 reads CASSTGSRSYNEQFF. CDR3 bases: TGTGCCAGTAGTACGGGGAGCCGCTCCTACAATGAGCAGTTCTTC.

The chain couples TRBV6-1 to TRBJ2-3; 9 bases are shared with TRBD1. CDR1 is MNHNS and CDR2 is SASEGT in the germline V gene. V shed 4 bases and J 4 bases; nucleotides not matched to a gene: 9. The CDR3 runs to 16 residues. The CDR3 reads CASSALQGAPPDTQYF. CDR3 DNA sequence: TGTGCCAGCAGTGCTCTACAGGGGGCCCCACCAGATACGCAGTATTTT.

This chain links TRBV18 with TRBJ1-6; D possibly corresponds to TRBD1 (5 bases). This CDR3 contains 12 residues. V lost 1 base, J lost 12 bases, and 7 bases lay in between. Germline V gene sequence: CDR1 KGHSH, CDR2 LQKENI. Here the CDR3 DNA reads TGTGCCAGCTCACCACGGGGCGGACCCCTCCACTTT. Its protein product is CASSPRGGPLHF. The full variable domain, completed using reference TRBV18 and TRBJ1-6, is NAGVMQNPRHLVRRRGQEARLRCSPMKGHSHVYWYRQLPEEGLKFMVYLQKENIIDESGMPKERFSAEFPKEGPSILRIQQVVRGDSAAYFCASSPRGGPLHFGNGTRLTVT.

The rearrangement links TRBV20-1 to TRBJ2-7; TRBD1 is a possible D gene (5 bases). Germline CDR1 DFQATT, CDR2 SNEGSKA (reference sequence). V was pared by 8 bases and J by 7 bases, with 15 bases between. This CDR3 comprises 11 residues. Written as DNA, the CDR3 is TGCAGTTTCGACAGTTCATTGGAGCAGTACTTC. Protein sequence: CSFDSSLEQYF.

The rearrangement links TRBV5-8 to TRBJ2-5; 8 nucleotides align to TRBD1. The V and J ends lost 0 bases and 4 bases, in that order; junction bases with no gene match: 5. Looked up from germline, CDR1 is SGHTS and CDR2 is YDEGEE. The CDR3 loop spans 15 amino acids. CDR3 protein: CASSLGQGSGETQYF. The DNA of the CDR3 is TGTGCCAGCAGCTTGGGACAGGGGTCAGGAGAGACCCAGTACTTC. The whole variable domain, remainder taken from reference TRBV5-8 and TRBJ2-5, is EAGVTQSPTHLIKTRGQQATLRCSPISGHTSVYWYQQALGLGLQFLLWYDEGEERNRGNFPPRFSGRQFPNYSSELNVNALELEDSALYLCASSLGQGSGETQYFGPGTRLLVL.